The next 21 T cell receptor beta chains were all read from a single sample in a study of cytomegalovirus exposure and HLA in healthy donors. The study ran its PCR with 60 Vbeta and 13 Jbeta primers. Here immunoSEQ multiplex PCR was the method, and the copy in TCRdb shows in-frame clones only, minus some. The table lists around 150,000 clones, 65% to 90% of them singletons. The sample consisted of PBMCs. The receptors here all came from a man aged 50-59 years in good health and CMV-seropositive.

In DNA, the CDR3 is TGCGCCAGCAGCTTGGGTGTCTCGGAGGTGGCCATTGAAAAACTGTTTTTT. It translates to CASSLGVSEVAIEKLFF. The V and J genes are TRBV5-1 and TRBJ1-4; D unresolved. There are 17 residues in the CDR3. With 0 bases removed from V and 7 bases from J, the gap between germline ends came to 19 bases. CDR1 is SGHRS, CDR2 YFSETQ, per germline.

The gene calls are TRBV11-2 and TRBJ1-2; the match to TRBD1 covers 10 bases. V shed 5 bases and J 0 bases; nucleotides not matched to a gene: 9. This CDR3 has 17 residues. Germline V gene lookup returns CDR1 SGHAT and CDR2 FQNNGV. The CDR3: CASSDDRGLKSNYGYTF. CDR3 bases: TGTGCCAGCAGCGATGACAGGGGGCTTAAATCTAACTATGGCTACACCTTC.

This chain connects TRBV6-5 to TRBJ1-2; 7 bases align to TRBD1. Germline V gene data show CDR1 as MNHEY and CDR2 as SVGAGI. The ends lost 5 bases at V and 10 bases at J; junction bases unmatched: 10. The CDR3 runs 13 residues. The CDR3 bases are TGTGCCAGCAGTAAACAGGGGCGTCGTCACTACACCTTC. Translation: CASSKQGRRHYTF.

This clone has a handful of counts. The V gene is TRBV7-9, the J gene TRBJ1-1; no firm D call. Germline CDR1 and CDR2: SEHNR and FQNEAQ (reference sequence). The CDR3 contains 15 residues. V was trimmed by 0 bases and J by 5 bases, leaving 13 bases between them. The DNA for the CDR3 is TGTGCCAGCAGCTTAGCGGTGTCGGGTGGGACTGAAGCTTTCTTT. Translating it yields CASSLAVSGGTEAFF.

The CDR3, as DNA: TGTGCCTGGAGTGTTCACCAGGGGACCGGGGAGCTGTTTTTT. It translates to CAWSVHQGTGELFF. V gene TRBV30 combines with J gene TRBJ2-2; tentative D call: TRBD1 (6 bases). This CDR3 comprises 14 residues. V was cut by 0 bases and J by 5 bases, with 10 bases left in between. Germline CDR1 and CDR2: GTSNPN and SVGIG (reference sequence).

The J gene is TRBJ1-1, the V gene TRBV25-1, with 9 bases aligning to TRBD1. This CDR3 region has 14 residues. Losses at the gene ends were 8 bases for V and 4 bases for J; bases not matched to a gene: 8. Germline V gives CDR1 MGHDK, CDR2 SYGVNS. DNA for the CDR3: TGTGCCAGCGTTCGGACAGGGGAGGGCACTGAAGCTTTCTTT. It specifies CASVRTGEGTEAFF.

V gene TRBV19 combines with J gene TRBJ1-5, with 7 bases lining up with TRBD1. This CDR3 comprises 15 residues. V was pared by 3 bases and J by 5 bases, with 7 bases of the junction left unmatched. The germline CDR1 and CDR2 sequences are LNHDA and SQIVND (reference sequence). The CDR3 is CASSMVAGGYQPQHF. CDR3 DNA sequence: TGTGCCAGTAGTATGGTGGCAGGGGGGTATCAGCCCCAGCATTTT.

V and J are TRBV2 and TRBJ2-7; 8 positions agree with TRBD2. The CDR3 is 14 residues long. The V gene end was trimmed by 4 bases and the J gene end by 7 bases; junction bases not matched to a gene: 9. Germline V gene data show CDR1 as SNHLY and CDR2 as FYNNEI. The CDR3 loop reads CASSGLAIWSEQYF. The CDR3 DNA follows: TGTGCCAGCAGTGGACTAGCGATCTGGTCGGAGCAGTACTTC.

The chain combines TRBV28 with TRBJ1-5; D may be TRBD1 (5 bases). Germline CDR1 and CDR2: MDHEN and SYDVKM. The CDR3 consists of 15 residues. V was cut by 6 bases and J by 1 base, with 13 bases left in between. Here the CDR3 DNA reads TGTGCCAGCAGGCAAACAGGTGGCAGCAATCAGCCCCAGCATTTT. This sequence encodes CASRQTGGSNQPQHF.

The rearrangement links TRBV5-1 to TRBJ2-7; the D gene is possibly TRBD1 (8 bases). Trimming shortened V by 4 bases and J by 3 bases, and 17 bases separated the two germline ends. Germline CDR1 reads SGHRS; CDR2 reads YFSETQ. The CDR3 is 15 amino acids. CDR3 nucleotides: TGCGCCAGCAGCCGCGGGGGACAGGCGAACTACGAGCAGTACTTC. Protein: CASSRGGQANYEQYF. The full variable domain, completed using reference TRBV5-1 and TRBJ2-7, is KAGVTQTPRYLIKTRGQQVTLSCSPISGHRSVSWYQQTPGQGLQFLFEYFSETQRNKGNFPGRFSGRQFSNSRSEMNVSTLELGDSALYLCASSRGGQANYEQYFGPGTRLTVT.

The chain combines TRBV10-2 with TRBJ2-1, with D hard to call. This CDR3 region has 12 residues. Germline loops: CDR1 WSHSY, CDR2 SAAADI. Between the trimmed V and J ends, which lost 0 bases and 10 bases, there was a span of 7 bases. The CDR3 DNA follows: TGCGCCAGCAGTGAGTCGATGGGCGAGCAGTTCTTC. It specifies CASSESMGEQFF.

This chain joins TRBV5-4 and TRBJ2-1, with D possibly being TRBD1 (6 bases). CDR3 length: 15 residues. V was pared by 3 bases and J by 2 bases, with 12 bases between. Germline V gives CDR1 SGHNT, CDR2 YYREEE (reference sequence). The CDR3 bases are TGTGCCAGCAGCTCACAGGGTGAAGCCTACAATGAGCAGTTCTTC. Translated, it gives CASSSQGEAYNEQFF.

This CDR3 is CASSPRLAGVRPNEQFF. DNA of the CDR3: TGTGCCAGCAGCCCGAGACTAGCGGGAGTAAGACCCAATGAGCAGTTCTTC. V gene TRBV11-3 combines with J gene TRBJ2-1; TRBD2 matches at 12 bases. This CDR3 is built from 17 residues. CDR1 and CDR2 from the germline V gene are SGHNT and YENEEA. Losses at the gene ends were 5 bases for V and 6 bases for J; bases not matched to a gene: 11.

The DNA of the CDR3 is TGCGCCAGCGTTGGACAATGGAACACTGAAGCTTTCTTT. Protein sequence: CASVGQWNTEAFF. The J gene is TRBJ1-1, the V gene TRBV5-1; TRBD1 is a possible D gene (5 bases). The germline CDR1 and CDR2 sequences are SGHRS and YFSETQ. The CDR3 totals 13 residues. Trimming removed 7 bases from V and 1 base from J, with 11 bases in between.

This sequence joins TRBV6-1 and TRBJ2-1; D is unresolved. Germline CDR1 is MNHNS and CDR2 is SASEGT. The CDR3 extends over 14 amino acids. Trimming took off 6 bases at V and 9 bases at J, with 18 bases between the two ends. The CDR3 DNA reads as TGTGCCAGCAGCCCCGGCGGAATCCGTCTTGAGCAGTTCTTC. Its protein product is CASSPGGIRLEQFF.

Remarks on this clone: The sample has other DNA sequences that encode this CDR3 too. The V gene is TRBV5-1, the J gene TRBJ1-1; TRBD1 agrees at 7 bases. The CDR3 extends over 14 amino acids. V lost 0 bases to trimming and J lost 5 bases; unmatched junction nucleotides: 4. Germline CDR1 is SGHRS and CDR2 is YFSETQ. In DNA, the CDR3 is TGCGCCAGCAGCTTGGGACAGGGAGGAACTGAAGCTTTCTTT. Translated, it gives CASSLGQGGTEAFF.

This chain uses TRBV7-6 with TRBJ2-2; weak D call: TRBD2 (6 bases). CDR3 size: 16 residues. The V end lost 5 bases, the J end lost 5 bases, and 18 bases lay between the germline ends. The germline CDR1 and CDR2 sequences are SGHVS and FNYEAQ. CDR3 sequence (DNA): TGTGCCAGCAGCCCCGGGGACTCCGTACGGACCGGGGAGCTGTTTTTT. Its protein product is CASSPGDSVRTGELFF.

This sequence joins TRBV5-6 and TRBJ2-1, with 9 bases matching TRBD1. The germline V gene encodes CDR1 SGHDT and CDR2 YYEEEE. The CDR3 covers 14 residues. Trimming at V came to 4 bases and at J to 6 bases, leaving 5 bases not matched to a gene. CDR3 DNA: TGTGCCAGCAGCCGGGACAGGGTAGTCAATGAGCAGTTCTTC. It yields the protein CASSRDRVVNEQFF.

V is TRBV5-6 and J is TRBJ2-3; 7 bases fit TRBD2. The germline V gene encodes CDR1 SGHDT and CDR2 YYEEEE. The V gene end was trimmed by 4 bases and the J gene end by 0 bases; junction bases not matched to a gene: 11. The CDR3 sequence is 17 residues long. This CDR3 reads CASSETLLAVSTDTQYF. The CDR3 DNA follows: TGTGCCAGCAGCGAAACCCTGCTAGCGGTGAGCACAGATACGCAGTATTTT.

This chain joins TRBV7-2 and TRBJ2-1, with 11 bases identical to TRBD2. V lost 3 bases, J lost 7 bases, and 11 bases stayed unmatched. Germline assignment: CDR1 SGHTA and CDR2 FQGNSA. The CDR3 is 17 amino acids. The CDR3 DNA sequence: TGTGCCAGCAGCTTGCCGGCCTTCGGGACTAGCGGAAATGAGCAGTTCTTC. It is translated as CASSLPAFGTSGNEQFF.

A single count supports this clone. The chain couples TRBV7-2 to TRBJ2-7, with 13 bases that match TRBD2. The trim removed 4 bases at V and 0 bases at J, leaving 0 bases unmatched. CDR1 and CDR2 from the germline V gene are SGHTA and FQGNSA. The CDR3 runs 15 residues. The CDR3 protein is CASSWTSGSSYEQYV. In DNA form, the CDR3 reads TGTGCCAGCAGCTGGACTAGCGGGAGCTCCTACGAGCAGTACGTC.